Listed below are T cell receptor beta chains from one sample, sequenced in a study of OX40 agonist ivuxolimab in advanced cancers. Produced via immunoSEQ multiplex PCR; TCRdb's table is partial and in-frame only. The table includes about 45,000 clones, about four fifths detected once. The sequencing used CD4+ or CD8+ T cells sorted from blood, collected in a trial of the OX40 agonist ivuxolimab. The receptors were gathered from an adult with an advanced solid tumor such as melanoma, head and neck, liver or kidney cancer. Both conserved end residues are part of each CDR3. D genes are given only for firm matches. Clone size is not always given. Where it is, it says once, few, many or a class for expanded clones.

V	size	J	D	DNA	CDR3
TRBV7-2	-	TRBJ1-2	-	TGTGCCAGCAGCCCTTACCAAGCTTTCTATGGCTACACCTTC	CASSPYQAFYGYTF
TRBV6-1	-	TRBJ2-5	-	TGTGCCAGCAGGGAACCAAGGGTTATCCAAGAGACCCAGTACTTC	CASREPRVIQETQYF
TRBV18	-	TRBJ1-3	-	TGTGCCAGCTCACCAGCCGGACGGGAAAACTCTGGAAACACCATATATTTT	CASSPAGRENSGNTIYF
TRBV19	-	TRBJ2-7	-	TGTGCCAGTAGTATTGGAGAGGGAAGGCCCGACTACGAGCAGTACTTC	CASSIGEGRPDYEQYF
TRBV6-1	-	TRBJ1-5	-	TGTGCCAGCAGTGAGGCAGGGAGTGATCAGCCCCAGCATTTT	CASSEAGSDQPQHF
TRBV19	-	TRBJ2-2	TRBD2	TGTGCCAGTACGGGGACTAGCGGTGGGAACACCGGGGAGCTGTTTTTT	CASTGTSGGNTGELFF
TRBV30	-	TRBJ1-2	TRBD1	TGTGCCTGGACCCCCGCCGGGACAGGGCCCTATGGCTACACCTTC	CAWTPAGTGPYGYTF
TRBV7-2	once	TRBJ2-7	TRBD2	TGTGCCAGCAGCGTTAGCGGGAGAGGCGAGCAGTACTTC	CASSVSGRGEQYF
TRBV6-1	-	TRBJ2-1	-	TGTGCCAGCACCGAGACTTTGGGTTCCTACAATGAGCAGTTCTTC	CASTETLGSYNEQFF
TRBV9	-	TRBJ2-1	TRBD2	TGTGCCAGCGGAACAAGCGGGGGCTCCTACAATGAGCAGTTCTTC	CASGTSGGSYNEQFF
TRBV11-2	-	TRBJ1-1	-	TGTGCCAGCAGCTTAGATGGGGTGGGCACTGAAGCTTTCTTT	CASSLDGVGTEAFF
TRBV4-2	-	TRBJ1-2	TRBD1	TGTGCCAGCAGCCAAGGGGGGCAGGGGGAACCCAACTATGGCTACACCTTC	CASSQGGQGEPNYGYTF
TRBV5-1	-	TRBJ1-1	-	TGCGCCAGCAGCTTGAGAGGGCCGAACACTGAAGCTTTCTTT	CASSLRGPNTEAFF
TRBV6-6	once	TRBJ1-5	TRBD1	TGTGCCAGCAGATCGACAGGGAGCAATCAGCCCCAGCATTTT	CASRSTGSNQPQHF
TRBV7-2	-	TRBJ1-1	TRBD1	TGTGCCAGCAGCGTAAGGGGGCCCAGTGGCACTGAAGCTTTCTTT	CASSVRGPSGTEAFF
TRBV7-9	-	TRBJ2-1	TRBD2	TGTGCCAGCAGCTTAACGGTAGCGGGAGGAGTTAGCTCCTACAATGAGCAGTTCTTC	CASSLTVAGGVSSYNEQFF
TRBV19	-	TRBJ1-2	TRBD1	TGTGCCAGTAGGCCGGGACAGGGTCATTATGGCTACACCTTC	CASRPGQGHYGYTF
TRBV6-5	-	TRBJ2-7	TRBD1	TGTGCCAGCAGAGACCCGGGACAGGGCTCCTACGAGCAGTACTTC	CASRDPGQGSYEQYF
TRBV7-2	-	TRBJ1-1	-	TGTGCCAGCAGCCTTGCCCTAAATAGGGCTTTCTTT	CASSLALNRAFF
TRBV28	-	TRBJ1-5	-	TGTGCCAGCAGCGATTATAGCAATCAGCCCCAGCATTTT	CASSDYSNQPQHF
TRBV18	-	TRBJ1-1	TRBD1	TGTGCCAGCTCCCCGGGGCGGGACAGGAGGACTGAAGCTTTCTTT	CASSPGRDRRTEAFF
TRBV6-6	-	TRBJ1-5	-	TGTGCCAGCAGTTACAGAGGGCTCAATCAGCCCCAGCATTTT	CASSYRGLNQPQHF
TRBV28	few	TRBJ2-7	TRBD2	TGTGCCAGCAGGACCGGGACTAGCGTTACCTACGAGCAGTACTTC	CASRTGTSVTYEQYF
TRBV5-1	-	TRBJ2-1	-	TGCGCCAGCAGCCGGACTGGCTCCTACAATGAGCAGTTCTTC	CASSRTGSYNEQFF